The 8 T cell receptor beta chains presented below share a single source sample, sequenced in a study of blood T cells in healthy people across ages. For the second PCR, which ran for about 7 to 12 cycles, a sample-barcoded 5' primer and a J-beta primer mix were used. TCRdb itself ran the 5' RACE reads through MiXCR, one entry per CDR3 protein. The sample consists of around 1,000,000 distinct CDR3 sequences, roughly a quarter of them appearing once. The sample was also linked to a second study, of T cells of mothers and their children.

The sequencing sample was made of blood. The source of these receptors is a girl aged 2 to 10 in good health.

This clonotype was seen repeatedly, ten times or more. CDR3 DNA sequence: TGTGCCAGCAGTCCCTACCCAGCAGACCATTACGAGCAGTACTTC. It translates to CASSPYPADHYEQYF. The chain links TRBV27 to TRBJ2-7, with D unresolved. The V gene lost 5 bases and the J gene lost 4 bases, with 18 bases spanning the gap. The CDR3 totals 15 residues. Germline CDR1 MNHEY, CDR2 SMNVEV (reference sequence).

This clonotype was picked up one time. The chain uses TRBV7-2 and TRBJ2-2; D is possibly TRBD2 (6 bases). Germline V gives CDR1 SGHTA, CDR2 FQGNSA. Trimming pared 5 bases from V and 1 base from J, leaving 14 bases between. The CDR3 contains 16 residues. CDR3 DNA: TGTGCCAGCAGCCCGGTTGGGGGGAAGAACACCGGGGAGCTGTTTTTT. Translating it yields CASSPVGGKNTGELFF.

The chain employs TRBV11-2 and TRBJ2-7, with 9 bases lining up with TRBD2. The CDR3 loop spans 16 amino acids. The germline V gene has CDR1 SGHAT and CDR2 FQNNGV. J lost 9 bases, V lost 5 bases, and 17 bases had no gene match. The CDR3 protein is CASSPTSGSLGIGQYF. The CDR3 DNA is TGTGCCAGCAGCCCGACTAGCGGCTCACTCGGAATCGGGCAGTACTTC. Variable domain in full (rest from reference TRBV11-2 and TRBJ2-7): EAGVAQSPRYKIIEKRQSVAFWCNPISGHATLYWYQQILGQGPKLLIQFQNNGVVDDSQLPKDRFSAERLKGVDSTLKIQPAKLEDSAVYLCASSPTSGSLGIGQYFGPGTRLTVT.

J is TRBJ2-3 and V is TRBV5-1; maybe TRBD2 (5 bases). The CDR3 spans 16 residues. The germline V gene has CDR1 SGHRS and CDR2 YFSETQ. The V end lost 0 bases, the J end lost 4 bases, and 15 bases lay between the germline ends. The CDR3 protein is CASSLAMAGGPDTQYF. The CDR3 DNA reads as TGCGCCAGCAGCTTGGCCATGGCCGGAGGTCCAGATACGCAGTATTTT.

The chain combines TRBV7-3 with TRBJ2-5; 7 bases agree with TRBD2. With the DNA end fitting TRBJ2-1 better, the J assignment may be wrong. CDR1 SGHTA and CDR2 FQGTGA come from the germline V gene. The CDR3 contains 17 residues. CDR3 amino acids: CASSLSGGGSIDNEQFF. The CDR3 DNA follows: TGTGCCAGCAGCTTATCCGGTGGCGGGAGCATCGACAATGAGCAGTTCTTC.

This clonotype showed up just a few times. Here the CDR3 reads CASSPPGGGYYEQYF. As DNA, the CDR3 is TGTGCCAGCAGCCCGCCCGGCGGAGGGTACTACGAGCAGTACTTC. The chain couples TRBV25-1 to TRBJ2-7; D possibly corresponds to TRBD2 (6 bases). This CDR3 is 15 amino acids long. V was clipped by 6 bases and J by 3 bases, with 18 bases between them. CDR1 and CDR2 (germline): MGHDK, SYGVNS.

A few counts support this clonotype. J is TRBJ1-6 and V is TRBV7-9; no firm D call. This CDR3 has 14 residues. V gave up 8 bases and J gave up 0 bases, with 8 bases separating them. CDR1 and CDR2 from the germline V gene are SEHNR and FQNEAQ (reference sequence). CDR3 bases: TGTGCCAGCGGTCGGGACTCCTATAATTCACCCCTCCACTTT. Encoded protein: CASGRDSYNSPLHF.

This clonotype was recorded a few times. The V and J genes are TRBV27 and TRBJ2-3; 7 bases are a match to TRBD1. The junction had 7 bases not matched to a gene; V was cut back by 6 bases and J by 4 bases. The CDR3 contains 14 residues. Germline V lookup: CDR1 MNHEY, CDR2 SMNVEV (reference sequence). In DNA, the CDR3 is TGTGCCAGCAGCCAAGACAGGGACGCAGATACGCAGTATTTT. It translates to CASSQDRDADTQYF.